What follows are 8 T cell receptor beta chains derived from one specimen sequenced in a study of OX40 agonist ivuxolimab in advanced cancers. TCRdb keeps only in-frame clones here, not all; method: immunoSEQ multiplex PCR. This sample has 60,000 or so clones, with around 83% found just once. The material sequenced was CD4+ or CD8+ T cells sorted from blood, taken in a trial of the OX40 agonist ivuxolimab. The receptor source for this set is an adult with an advanced solid tumor such as melanoma, head and neck, liver or kidney cancer.

The J gene is TRBJ2-7, the V gene TRBV4-1; tentatively, D is TRBD1 (6 bases). Germline V CDR1 and CDR2: MGHRA, YSYEKL. This CDR3 has 15 residues. Trimming left V 1 base short and J 3 bases short, with 13 bases between. The CDR3 sequence is CASSQVGTPYYEQYF. The CDR3 nucleotides read TGCGCCAGCAGCCAAGTTGGGACACCGTACTACGAGCAGTACTTC.

The genes are TRBV27 and TRBJ1-5; TRBD1 is a possible D gene (5 bases). Trimming left V 1 base short and J 7 bases short, with 8 bases between. The CDR3 has 13 residues. Germline CDR1 is MNHEY and CDR2 is SMNVEV (reference sequence). The CDR3 loop is CASSLYRDQPQHF. The CDR3 DNA follows: TGTGCCAGCAGTTTATATCGGGACCAGCCCCAGCATTTT.

CDR3 loop: CASSLGMNTEAFF. DNA of the CDR3: TGTGCCAGCAGCTTGGGCATGAACACTGAAGCTTTCTTT. The V gene is TRBV11-2, the J gene TRBJ1-1, with D unclear. V shed 3 bases and J shed 0 bases, with 5 bases lying between them. This CDR3 is built from 13 residues. In germline, CDR1 is SGHAT, CDR2 FQNNGV.

This chain uses TRBV9 with TRBJ2-1; 8 nucleotides agree with TRBD2. V trimming: 0 bases; J trimming: 3 bases; junction bases outside the gene matches: 2. This CDR3 comprises 15 residues. CDR1 is SGDLS and CDR2 is YYNGEE in the germline V gene. The CDR3 region is CASSVDGGDYNEQFF. The CDR3 bases are TGTGCCAGCAGCGTAGACGGGGGGGACTACAATGAGCAGTTCTTC.

The gene calls are TRBV10-2 and TRBJ2-2, with TRBD2 matching 10 bases. V shed 9 bases and J 0 bases; nucleotides not matched to a gene: 16. The CDR3 runs to 19 residues. Germline values: CDR1 WSHSY, CDR2 SAAADI. The CDR3 DNA sequence: TGCGCCAGTCATACCGGGACAGCCGGGACTAGCGCGAACACCGGGGAGCTGTTTTTT. Protein: CASHTGTAGTSANTGELFF.

The chain has TRBV2 and TRBJ2-2, with D possibly called TRBD1 or TRBD2 (5 bases each). Trimming shortened V by 7 bases and J by 6 bases, and 15 bases separated the two germline ends. CDR1 and CDR2 from the germline V gene are SNHLY and FYNNEI. This CDR3 has 14 residues. CDR3 region: CASTEGGGPGELFF. DNA of the CDR3: TGTGCCAGCACCGAGGGTGGGGGACCCGGGGAGCTGTTTTTT.

This clone was observed a few times. This chain connects TRBV9 to TRBJ1-4; TRBD1 aligns across 9 bases. The CDR3 is 14 amino acids. The J segment lost 3 bases and the V segment lost 7 bases, leaving 4 bases of the junction unmatched. The germline CDR1 and CDR2 sequences are SGDLS and YYNGEE. The CDR3 DNA follows: TGTGCCAGCGGGACAGGGACGGCTAATGAAAAACTGTTTTTT. Translation gives CASGTGTANEKLFF.

This clone was counted a few times. At one end the junction does not follow the germline gene, possibly because of a read error. This rearrangement joins TRBV10-3 to TRBJ1-1; D remains ambiguous. This CDR3 spans 12 amino acids. The germline V gene has CDR1 ENHRY and CDR2 SYGVKD. CDR3 bases: TGTGCCATCAGCGAGTTTCGGAATGAAGCTTTCTTT. Encoded protein: CAISEFRNEAFF.